This T cell receptor (beta chain) was recovered during a study of early T cells in non-severe SARS-CoV-2 infection. The overall study: Alpha and beta chains were unpaired, from unsorted whole-blood bulk RNA. Study-level results: Lookups in VDJdb leaned toward anti-spike CD8 responses and missed private and CD4 specificities.

Looked up from germline, CDR1 is LNHDA and CDR2 is SQIVND (reference sequence). Trimming removed 5 bases from V and 6 bases from J, with 8 bases in between. This CDR3 region has 12 residues. With regard to this clonotype: The antigen is unknown.

Separate cDNA molecules each had unique molecular identifiers attached to them. TCRdb redid the calling of the 5' RACE reads with MiXCR, one entry per CDR3 protein. The table includes tens of thousands of distinct CDR3 sequences, around 9.1% detected once. The V call is TRBV19, the J call TRBJ1-5, with D hard to call. The specimen comprised whole blood, sampled at baseline. The clonotype comes from an adult who was a healthcare worker with PCR-confirmed SARS-CoV-2 infection or an uninfected control (not recorded which). The CDR3 DNA is TGTGCCAGTAGTTCGGGAAGTCAGCCCCAGCATTTT. As protein: CASSSGSQPQHF.